Reported below is one T cell receptor (beta chain). This specimen belongs to a study of blood T cell repertoires in COVID-19. Study-wide background: COVID-19 samples, acute and convalescent, were from the United States, Italy and Spain. Nucleic acid was either cDNA or gDNA, and it came from T cells, B-cell-depleted T cells, or PBMCs.

Per germline, CDR1 SGHRS and CDR2 YFSETQ. The CDR3 runs 15 residues. The V and J ends lost 0 bases and 3 bases respectively, with 7 bases between them. As processed by the authors: Reference gene primers were amplified, and this amplification served to estimate nucleated cell counts. Measured with immunoSEQ multiplex PCR; TCRdb has only the in-frame clones, and not every one. D and trimming come from the DNA, and the V and J calls and clone size come from that table. The sample carries around 230,000 clones, roughly 83% recorded once. The sequence derives from a woman in her 70s with active or convalescent COVID-19. Sequencing was carried out using peripheral blood. This rearrangement joins TRBV5-1 to TRBJ1-6; maybe TRBD1 (5 bases). The CDR3 protein is CASSLEGLYNSPLHF. In DNA form, the CDR3 reads TGCGCCAGCAGCTTGGAGGGGCTCTATAATTCACCCCTCCACTTT.